The T cell receptor (beta chain) under discussion was sequenced for a study of T-cell reconstitution after alpha-beta-depleted transplantation in children. Overall study findings and caveats: Diversity and T-cell counts at one year after transplant derived mostly from new T cells. The origin of high day-60 TCRbeta diversity in some patients lay in surviving recipient T cells and thymic progenitors. There were reportedly several hundred expanded graft clones from which alpha-beta T cells came about two months after transplant.

Preparing the TCRbeta library involved the use of unique molecular identifiers. TCRdb analysed the PCR reads with MiXCR anew, one entry per CDR3 protein. This table holds about 830,000 distinct CDR3 sequences, about 16% found once. This CDR3 contains 14 residues. Germline CDR1 reads LGHNA; CDR2 reads YNFKEQ. The V and J ends lost 5 bases and 6 bases respectively, with 13 bases between them. As to this clonotype: The antigen is unknown.

The sample was PBMCs, mostly from graft donor cells, taken 360 days after TCRalphabeta/CD19-depleted stem cell transplant. The TCR was taken from a male patient between 10 and 17 years old who had a stem cell transplant for acute lymphoblastic leukemia, so the T cells may come from the graft donor. V usage is TRBV4-2 and J usage is TRBJ2-2; D is undetermined. DNA for the CDR3: TGTGCCAGCAGCGAAACTCTAGGATCCGGGGAGCTGTTTTTT. Protein: CASSETLGSGELFF.